The clone carrying this T cell receptor (beta chain) has a single count. Germline-derived CDR1 and CDR2 are GTSNPN and SVGIG (reference sequence). Trimming shortened V by 5 bases and J by 14 bases, and 19 bases separated the two germline ends. The CDR3 runs to 13 residues. This record comes from a study of blood T cell repertoires in COVID-19. Looking at the study overall: The study drew acute and convalescent COVID-19 samples from the United States, Italy and Spain.

Per the original data handling: From reference gene primer amplification, estimates of nucleated cell counts were derived. TCRdb keeps only in-frame clones here, not all; method: immunoSEQ multiplex PCR. D and trimming were read from the DNA, whereas the V and J calls and clone size are those reported in that table. The profile shows some 200,000 clones, roughly 82% of them singletons. Sequencing was carried out using peripheral blood. This clonotype was sampled from a human donor in a cohort sampled during active COVID-19. This sequence joins TRBV30 and TRBJ1-6; TRBD1 is a possible D gene (6 bases). The CDR3 protein is CAWETGLDSTLHF. Here the CDR3 DNA reads TGTGCCTGGGAAACAGGGCTGGATTCCACCCTCCACTTT.